This TCR beta chain was identified in a study of blood T cells in healthy people across ages. For the second PCR, which ran for about 6 to 11 cycles, a sample-barcoded 5' primer and a J-beta primer mix were used. MiXCR was run by TCRdb on the 5' RACE reads, yielding one entry per CDR3 protein. The sample contains over 1.5 million distinct CDR3 sequences, around 48% of which appear only once. As regards this clonotype: No antigen is known for it.

Peripheral blood samples of 7.5 to 10 milliliters were drawn from each donor. Notes on the study in general: Shifts in expanded clonotypes may have been confounded by donor CMV status, which was unknown. Greater diversity and more naive CD4+ cells were seen in long-lived donors than in aged donors.

Germline values: CDR1 SGHAT, CDR2 FQNNGV. The CDR3 is 14 residues long. The chain is built from TRBV11-2 and TRBJ2-5; D unclear. The end of the DNA aligns better with TRBJ2-7, so the J call may be wrong. The clonotype comes from a woman aged 40-49 years in good health. The sequencing sample was made of blood. CDR3 loop: CASSFQGPPTEQYF. The CDR3, as DNA: TGTGCCAGCAGCTTCCAAGGCCCCCCCACCGAGCAGTACTTC.